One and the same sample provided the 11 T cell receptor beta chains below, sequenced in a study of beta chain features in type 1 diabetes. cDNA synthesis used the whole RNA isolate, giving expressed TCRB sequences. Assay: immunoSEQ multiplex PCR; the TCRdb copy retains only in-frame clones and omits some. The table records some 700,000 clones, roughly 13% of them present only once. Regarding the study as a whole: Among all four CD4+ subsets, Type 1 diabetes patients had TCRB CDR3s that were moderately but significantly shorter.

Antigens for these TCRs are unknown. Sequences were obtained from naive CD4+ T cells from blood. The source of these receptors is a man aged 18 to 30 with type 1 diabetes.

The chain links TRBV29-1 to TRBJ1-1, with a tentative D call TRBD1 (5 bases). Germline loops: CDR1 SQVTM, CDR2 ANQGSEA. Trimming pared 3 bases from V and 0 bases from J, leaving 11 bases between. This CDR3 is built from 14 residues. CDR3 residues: CSVEEAGLNTEAFF. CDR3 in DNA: TGCAGCGTTGAGGAGGCGGGACTGAACACTGAAGCTTTCTTT.

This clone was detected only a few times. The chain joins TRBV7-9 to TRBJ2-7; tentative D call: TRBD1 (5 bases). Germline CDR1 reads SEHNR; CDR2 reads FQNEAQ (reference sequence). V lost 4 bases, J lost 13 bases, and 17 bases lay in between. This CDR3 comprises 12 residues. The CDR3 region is CASSSNQGRSYF. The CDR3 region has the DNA TGTGCCAGCAGCTCTAACCAGGGTAGGAGTTACTTC.

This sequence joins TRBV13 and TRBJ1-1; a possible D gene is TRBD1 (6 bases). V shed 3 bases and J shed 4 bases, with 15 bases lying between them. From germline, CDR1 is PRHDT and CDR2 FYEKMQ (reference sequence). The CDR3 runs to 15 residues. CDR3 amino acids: CASSFTDRAGTEAFF. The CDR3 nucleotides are TGTGCCAGCAGCTTTACGGACAGAGCTGGCACTGAAGCTTTCTTT.

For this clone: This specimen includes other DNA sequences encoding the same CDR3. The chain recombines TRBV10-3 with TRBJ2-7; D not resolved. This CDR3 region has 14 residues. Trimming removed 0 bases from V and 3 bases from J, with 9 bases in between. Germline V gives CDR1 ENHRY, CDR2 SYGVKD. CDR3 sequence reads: CAISESGSSYEQYF. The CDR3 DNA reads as TGTGCCATCAGTGAGTCGGGTTCGAGCTACGAGCAGTACTTC.

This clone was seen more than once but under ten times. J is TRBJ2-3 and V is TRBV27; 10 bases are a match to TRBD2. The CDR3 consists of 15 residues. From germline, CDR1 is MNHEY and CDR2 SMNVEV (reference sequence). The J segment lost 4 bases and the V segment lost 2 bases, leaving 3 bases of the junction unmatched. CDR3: CASSLRLAGADTQYF. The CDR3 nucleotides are TGTGCCAGCAGTTTAAGACTAGCGGGTGCAGATACGCAGTATTTT.

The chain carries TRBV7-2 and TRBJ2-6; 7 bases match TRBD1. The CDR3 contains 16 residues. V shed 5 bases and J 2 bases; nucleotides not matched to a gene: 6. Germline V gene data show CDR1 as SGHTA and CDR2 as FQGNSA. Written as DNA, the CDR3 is TGTGCCAGCAGCAGTACAGGGGCCGCTGGGGCCAACGTCCTGACTTTC. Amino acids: CASSSTGAAGANVLTF.

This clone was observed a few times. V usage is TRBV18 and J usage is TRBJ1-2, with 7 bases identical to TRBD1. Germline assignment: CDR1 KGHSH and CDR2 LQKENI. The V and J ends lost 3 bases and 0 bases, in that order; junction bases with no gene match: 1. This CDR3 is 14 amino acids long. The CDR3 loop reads CASSPGQSNYGYTF. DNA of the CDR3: TGTGCCAGCTCACCGGGACAGTCTAACTATGGCTACACCTTC.

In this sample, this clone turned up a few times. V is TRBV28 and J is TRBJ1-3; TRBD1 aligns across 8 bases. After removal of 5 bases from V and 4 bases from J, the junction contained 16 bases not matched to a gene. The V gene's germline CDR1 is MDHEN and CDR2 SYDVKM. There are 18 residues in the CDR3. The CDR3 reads CASSARTGFSSLGNTIYF. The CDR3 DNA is TGTGCCAGCAGTGCTCGGACAGGGTTTTCTTCGTTGGGAAACACCATATATTTT.

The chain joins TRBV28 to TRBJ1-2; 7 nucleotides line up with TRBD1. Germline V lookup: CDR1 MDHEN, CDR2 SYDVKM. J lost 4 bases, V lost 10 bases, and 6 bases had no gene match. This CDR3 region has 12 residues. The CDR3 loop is CAIEGQPYGYTF. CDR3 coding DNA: TGTGCCATCGAGGGACAGCCCTATGGCTACACCTTC.

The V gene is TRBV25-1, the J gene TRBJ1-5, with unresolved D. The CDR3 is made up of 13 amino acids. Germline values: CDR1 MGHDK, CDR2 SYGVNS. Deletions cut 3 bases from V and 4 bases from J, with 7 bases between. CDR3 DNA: TGTGCCAGCAGTGAGGGAGAGAATCAGCCCCAGCATTTT. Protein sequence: CASSEGENQPQHF.

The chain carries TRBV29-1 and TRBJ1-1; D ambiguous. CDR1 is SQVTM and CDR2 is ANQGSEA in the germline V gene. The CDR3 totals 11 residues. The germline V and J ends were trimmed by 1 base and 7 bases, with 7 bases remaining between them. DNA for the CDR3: TGCAGCGTTGAAGCCCGCAATGAAGCTTTCTTT. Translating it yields CSVEARNEAFF.